Listed below are T cell receptor beta chains from one sample, sequenced in a study of T cells after yellow fever vaccination. TCRdb used MiXCR to reprocess the 5' RACE reads, holding one entry per CDR3 protein. The data show under 600,000 distinct CDR3 sequences, with approximately 13% seen just once and over 12% held by the top ten. The sample was PBMCs, taken on the day of the yellow fever booster vaccination. The receptors stem from a man aged 30-40 years who received the YFV17D yellow fever vaccine. Each CDR3 is given with its conserved first and last residue. The D gene is left open where the match is weak. Size values are once, few and many counts, or a class for expanded clones, and some rows have none.

d_call j_call v_call clone_size cdr3_aa cdr3_nt
- TRBJ1-6 TRBV28 few CASSSRQNQSLHF TGTGCCAGCAGCTCCCGACAAAACCAATCCCTCCACTTT
TRBD2 TRBJ2-1 TRBV5-1 few CASSPTSANEQFF TGCGCCAGCAGCCCCACTAGCGCCAATGAGCAGTTCTTC
TRBD2 TRBJ2-3 TRBV7-9 few CASSFLADYTDTQYF TGTGCCAGCAGCTTCCTAGCGGACTACACAGATACGCAGTATTTT
- TRBJ1-2 TRBV10-3 - CAISDHPNYGYTF TGTGCCATCAGTGACCACCCTAACTATGGCTACACCTTC
TRBD1 TRBJ2-3 TRBV20-1 - CSASTGGTQYF TGCAGTGCTAGCACAGGGGGCACGCAGTATTTT
TRBD2 TRBJ2-3 TRBV12-3/TRBV12-4 many CASSPGLLTDTQYF TGTGCCAGCAGCCCGGGACTACTGACAGATACGCAGTATTTT
TRBD2 TRBJ2-1 TRBV19 - CASSIEDGASGSPPKFF TGTGCCAGTAGTATAGAGGACGGCGCTAGCGGGAGCCCCCCCAAGTTCTTC
- TRBJ2-3 TRBV7-9 - CASTQTDTQYF TGTGCCAGCACCCAGACAGATACGCAGTATTTT
TRBD2 TRBJ2-6 TRBV24-1 many CATSPAGVSGANVLTF TGTGCCACCAGCCCAGCGGGGGTCTCTGGGGCCAACGTCCTGACTTTC
- TRBJ2-3 TRBV7-2 - CASSTQGGDTQYF TGTGCCAGCAGCACACAGGGCGGAGATACGCAGTATTTT
TRBD1 TRBJ1-1 TRBV27 - CASSKGQGARNTEAFF TGTGCCAGCAGCAAAGGACAGGGGGCCAGGAACACTGAAGCTTTCTTT
- TRBJ2-7 TRBV6-1 - CASSEVFHSYEQYF TGTGCCAGCAGTGAAGTCTTCCACTCCTACGAGCAGTACTTC
- TRBJ2-2 TRBV5-1 many CASSLLDRSTGELFF TGCGCCAGCAGCTTGTTGGACAGATCAACCGGGGAGCTGTTTTTT
- TRBJ2-7 TRBV7-9 few CASSLLGGDAPYEQYF TGTGCCAGCAGCTTATTGGGCGGGGACGCCCCTTACGAGCAGTACTTC
- TRBJ2-1 TRBV7-2 - CASSLAGDGFNEQFF TGTGCCAGCAGCTTGGCCGGAGACGGGTTCAATGAGCAGTTCTTC
- TRBJ2-1 TRBV5-1 few CASTSRSTPDFEQFF TGCGCCAGCACTTCAAGGTCGACCCCGGATTTTGAGCAGTTCTTC
- TRBJ2-1 TRBV2 few CASSSNTLGNEQFF TGTGCCAGCAGTAGCAACACTCTGGGTAATGAGCAGTTCTTC
- TRBJ2-5 TRBV20-1 - CSVSSTAQETQYF TGCAGTGTTAGTAGTACAGCCCAAGAGACCCAGTACTTC
- TRBJ1-4 TRBV20-1 - CSASPGADNEKLFF TGCAGTGCAAGCCCGGGGGCAGATAATGAAAAACTGTTTTTT
TRBD2 TRBJ2-3 TRBV5-5 - CASSSRLAGVGSTDTQYF TGTGCCAGCAGCTCGCGACTAGCGGGAGTCGGTAGCACAGATACGCAGTATTTT
- TRBJ2-3 TRBV5-1 - CASSLVGKENTSTDTQYF TGCGCCAGCAGCTTGGTCGGGAAAGAAAACACTAGCACAGATACGCAGTATTTT
- TRBJ2-7 TRBV20-1 few CSAIGGRVSYEQYF TGCAGTGCCATTGGTGGCAGGGTATCCTACGAGCAGTACTTC
- TRBJ2-7 TRBV28 many CASSFAARGEQYF TGTGCCAGCAGTTTTGCTGCTCGTGGCGAGCAGTACTTC
TRBD2 TRBJ2-1 TRBV7-2 few CASSLTSSGVYNEQFF TGTGCCAGCAGCTTAACATCTAGCGGAGTCTACAATGAGCAGTTCTTC
- TRBJ2-7 TRBV5-5 - CASSPQGPHEQYF TGTGCCAGCAGCCCGCAGGGCCCTCACGAGCAGTACTTC
TRBD2 TRBJ2-1 TRBV30 few CAWSTSGSTEQFF TGTGCCTGGAGCACTAGCGGGAGTACTGAGCAGTTCTTC
- TRBJ1-5 TRBV5-6 - CASSLLADNQPQHF TGTGCCAGCAGCTTGTTGGCCGACAATCAGCCCCAGCATTTT
TRBD1 TRBJ2-7 TRBV15 few CATSGDRGPYEQYF TGTGCCACCAGCGGAGACAGGGGGCCCTACGAGCAGTACTTC
- TRBJ2-4 TRBV28 few CASSLPLGGKNIQYF TGTGCCAGCAGCTTACCTCTGGGCGGCAAAAACATTCAGTACTTC
- TRBJ2-2 TRBV12-3/TRBV12-4 few CASSQGTVLGGELFF TGTGCCAGCAGCCAAGGGACTGTGTTAGGCGGGGAGCTGTTTTTT
TRBD2 TRBJ2-3 TRBV20-1 few CSAARDYATDTQYF TGCAGTGCTGCTCGGGACTACGCCACAGATACGCAGTATTTT
- TRBJ2-5 TRBV7-2 many CASSRRRTQETQYF TGTGCCAGCAGCCGCCGACGTACTCAAGAGACCCAGTACTTC
- TRBJ2-1 TRBV12-3/TRBV12-4 few CASSFGDGVIF TGTGCCAGCAGTTTTGGCGATGGCGTGATCTTC
TRBD2 TRBJ2-7 TRBV5-5 few CASKQGGTREYEQYF TGTGCCAGCAAACAAGGCGGGACTAGAGAGTACGAGCAGTACTTC
- TRBJ2-2 TRBV6-2/TRBV6-3 - CASRRVSAPGTGELFF TGTGCCAGCAGACGCGTCTCAGCCCCGGGCACCGGGGAGCTGTTTTTT
- TRBJ2-5 TRBV7-2 few CASTRGEQETQYF TGTGCCAGCACCAGGGGAGAGCAAGAGACCCAGTACTTC
TRBD1 TRBJ1-1 TRBV18 - CASSPRPGTGNTEAFF TGTGCCAGCTCACCACGCCCCGGGACAGGGAACACTGAAGCTTTCTTT
TRBD2 TRBJ2-3 TRBV19 few CASSIGAGATDTQYF TGTGCCAGTAGTATCGGGGCGGGAGCGACAGATACGCAGTATTTT
- TRBJ1-1 TRBV25-1 few CASSGAPGSGGTEAFF TGTGCCAGCAGTGGGGCCCCGGGTAGCGGGGGCACTGAAGCTTTCTTT
- TRBJ2-4 TRBV19 few CASSGEDGIQYF TGTGCCAGTAGTGGGGAGGACGGCATTCAGTACTTC
- TRBJ1-2 TRBV7-3 - CASSRDRGGRDGYTF TGTGCCAGCAGCCGAGACAGAGGAGGGCGCGATGGCTACACCTTC
- TRBJ2-3 TRBV27 many CASAGVVGDTQYF TGTGCCAGCGCTGGGGTTGTGGGAGATACGCAGTATTTT
- TRBJ2-7 TRBV7-2 - CASSLGVGSGSYEQYF TGTGCCAGCAGCTTAGGAGTCGGGAGCGGAAGCTACGAGCAGTACTTC
- TRBJ1-5 TRBV18 few CASSLTRQNQPQHF TGTGCCAGCTCACTCACCCGACAGAATCAGCCCCAGCATTTT
- TRBJ2-3 TRBV20-1 few CSASSGSGMHTQYF TGCAGTGCTTCCTCTGGGTCCGGGATGCATACGCAGTATTTT
- TRBJ2-5 TRBV10-3 few CATAGGAQETQYF TGTGCCACCGCGGGTGGGGCCCAAGAGACCCAGTACTTC
- TRBJ2-4 TRBV10-3 - CAISEDGRGKNIQYF TGTGCCATCAGTGAGGACGGGCGGGGCAAAAACATTCAGTACTTC
- TRBJ2-7 TRBV5-1 - CASRMGRDDEQYF TGCGCCAGCAGGATGGGGAGAGACGACGAGCAGTACTTC
- TRBJ2-7 TRBV27 - CASSLVGTWGSYEQYF TGTGCCAGCAGTTTAGTTGGGACCTGGGGCTCCTACGAGCAGTACTTC
- TRBJ2-2 TRBV3-1 few CASSQSKSGTGELFF TGTGCCAGCAGCCAATCTAAGTCGGGCACCGGGGAGCTGTTTTTT
TRBD2 TRBJ2-1 TRBV7-2 few CASRTSGNFLLFF TGTGCCAGCAGGACTAGCGGGAACTTTTTATTGTTCTTC
- TRBJ2-7 TRBV2 few CASTLAYEQYF TGTGCCAGCACCCTCGCCTACGAGCAGTACTTC
- TRBJ2-5 TRBV6-5 few CASSYSPGIGETQYF TGTGCCAGCAGTTACAGCCCCGGGATTGGCGAGACCCAGTACTTC
- TRBJ2-5 TRBV20-1 many CSARDSRETQYF TGCAGCGCTCGGGACTCCCGGGAGACCCAGTACTTC
- TRBJ1-1 TRBV4-2 few CASSQDTAWNTEAFF TGTGCCAGCAGCCAAGATACAGCATGGAACACTGAAGCTTTCTTT